Presented here are 14 T cell receptor beta chains from one specimen sequenced in a study of T cell responses to AZD1222 COVID-19 vaccine. TCRdb keeps only in-frame clones here, not all; method: immunoSEQ multiplex PCR. There are roughly 100,000 clones in the sample; about 90% occur only once, and approximately 8% lies in the top ten. This sample comprised peripheral blood, obtained 28 days after the second AZD1222 dose. The receptors originated from an adult who received the AZD1222 COVID-19 vaccine.

The count of this clone is one. The chain carries TRBV27 and TRBJ1-5; D is unclear. Trimming took off 5 bases at V and 5 bases at J, with 10 bases between the two ends. This CDR3 spans 13 amino acids. The germline gives CDR1 MNHEY, CDR2 SMNVEV (reference sequence). The CDR3 is CASSPEHDQPQHF. DNA of the CDR3: TGTGCCAGCAGTCCCGAACATGATCAGCCCCAGCATTTT.

In its sample, this clone was seen a few times. The chain carries TRBV7-9 and TRBJ2-7; D not certain. CDR3 length: 13 amino acids. In germline, CDR1 is SEHNR, CDR2 FQNEAQ (reference sequence). The V end lost 1 base, the J end lost 5 bases, and 9 bases lay between the germline ends. The CDR3 reads CASSLVSWDEQYF. The CDR3 DNA is TGTGCCAGCAGCTTAGTCTCGTGGGACGAGCAGTACTTC. Drawing the rest from reference TRBV7-9 and TRBJ2-7, the complete variable domain is DTGVSQNPRHKITKRGQNVTFRCDPISEHNRLYWYRQTLGQGPEFLTYFQNEAQLEKSRLLSDRFSAERPKGSFSTLEIQRTEQGDSAMYLCASSLVSWDEQYFGPGTRLTVT.

The J gene is TRBJ1-3, the V gene TRBV12-5, with D unclear. The CDR3 is made up of 12 amino acids. V was shortened by 8 bases and J by 1 base, with 6 bases between the two germline ends. CDR1 LGHNT and CDR2 FRNRAP come from the germline V gene. Written as DNA, the CDR3 is TGTGCTAGTACAGAATCTGGAAACACCATATATTTT. Residues: CASTESGNTIYF. The full variable domain, rest sourced from reference TRBV12-5 and TRBJ1-3, is DARVTQTPRHKVTEMGQEVTMRCQPILGHNTVFWYRQTMMQGLELLAYFRNRAPLDDSGMPKDRFSAEMPDATLATLKIQPSEPRDSAVYFCASTESGNTIYFGEGSWLTVV.

The rearrangement joins TRBV6-2 or TRBV6-3 to TRBJ2-4; maybe TRBD1 (6 bases). This CDR3 region has 16 residues. CDR1 is MNHEY and CDR2 is SVGEGT in the germline V gene. Trimming pared 3 bases from V and 3 bases from J, leaving 15 bases between. CDR3 loop: CASSYKAGAVKNIQYF. The CDR3 DNA follows: TGTGCCAGCAGTTATAAGGCAGGGGCCGTCAAAAACATTCAGTACTTC.

The chain joins TRBV25-1 to TRBJ1-3; D gene uncertain. Germline assignment: CDR1 MGHDK and CDR2 SYGVNS. The germline V and J ends were trimmed by 2 bases and 2 bases, with 1 base remaining between them. This CDR3 is built from 12 residues. The CDR3 region has the DNA TGTGCCAGCAGTGAAACTGGAAACACCATATATTTT. The encoded protein is CASSETGNTIYF.

The CDR3: CASSPPGRGALHF. CDR3 DNA: TGTGCCAGCAGTCCACCTGGTCGGGGGGCCCTCCACTTT. V usage is TRBV28 and J usage is TRBJ1-6, with D possibly matching TRBD1 (5 bases). V lost 5 bases to trimming and J lost 14 bases, with 16 bases between them. The CDR3 contains 13 residues. CDR1 and CDR2 from the germline V gene are MDHEN and SYDVKM.

V is TRBV18 and J is TRBJ2-2; 7 bases line up with TRBD2. Trimming took 4 bases from V and 0 from J; bases not matched to a gene: 5. The length of the CDR3 is 16 residues. Germline CDR1 is KGHSH and CDR2 is LQKENI. The CDR3 here is CASSQSSGTNTGELFF. The CDR3 DNA reads as TGTGCCAGCTCACAATCCAGCGGGACGAACACCGGGGAGCTGTTTTTT.

This clone has a single count. The chain carries TRBV4-3 and TRBJ1-5; possible D gene TRBD1, 5 bases. The germline V gene encodes CDR1 LGHNA and CDR2 YSLEER. This CDR3 is 17 amino acids long. With 4 bases removed from V and 2 bases from J, the gap between germline ends came to 18 bases. The CDR3 bases are TGCGCCAGCAGCCCCAGGGCCGTCTCGGAAGGCAATCAGCCCCAGCATTTT. Translated: CASSPRAVSEGNQPQHF.

The chain carries TRBV21-1 and TRBJ1-2. TRBV21-1 is a pseudogene segment. The CDR3 extends over 14 amino acids. In DNA form, the CDR3 reads TGTGCCAGCAGCAACACAGGTGCGGGCTATGGCTACACCTTC. This gives the protein CASSNTGAGYGYTF.

CDR3 sequence reads: CASSLGQGRSYEQYF. CDR3 in DNA: TGCGCCAGCAGCCTAGGACAGGGTCGGTCCTACGAGCAGTACTTC. V usage is TRBV4-3 and J usage is TRBJ2-7, with TRBD1 matching over 8 bases. Germline assignment: CDR1 LGHNA and CDR2 YSLEER. CDR3 length: 15 amino acids. V shed 4 bases, J shed 1 base, and the junction held 6 bases outside the gene matches.

The gene calls are TRBV7-8 and TRBJ1-5, with TRBD1 as a possible D gene (6 bases). From germline, CDR1 is SGHVS and CDR2 FQNEAQ. The CDR3 totals 14 residues. Between the trimmed V and J ends, which lost 1 base and 4 bases, there was a span of 8 bases. This CDR3 is CASSLDRENQPQHF. The CDR3 region has the DNA TGTGCCAGCAGCTTAGACAGGGAAAATCAGCCCCAGCATTTT.

The chain employs TRBV4-3 and TRBJ1-3; D is unclear. This CDR3 has 16 residues. V was pared by 0 bases and J by 0 bases, with 9 bases between. Germline-derived CDR1 and CDR2 are LGHNA and YSLEER. CDR3 DNA sequence: TGCGCCAGCAGCCAAGACCCGGCGGGCTCTGGAAACACCATATATTTT. This encodes CASSQDPAGSGNTIYF.

This sequence joins TRBV28 and TRBJ1-1; D is unclear. This CDR3 is built from 12 residues. Germline CDR1 and CDR2: MDHEN and SYDVKM. Trimming cost V 5 bases and J 3 bases, with 7 bases left between them. The chain's CDR3 is CASSPTYTEAFF. In nucleotides, the CDR3 is TGTGCCAGCAGTCCTACATACACTGAAGCTTTCTTT.

This sequence joins TRBV27 and TRBJ2-2; D tentatively reads TRBD1 or TRBD2 (6 bases each). V lost 4 bases, J lost 1 base, and 13 bases lay in between. The CDR3 sequence is 16 residues long. Looked up from germline, CDR1 is MNHEY and CDR2 is SMNVEV (reference sequence). For the CDR3, the DNA is TGTGCCAGCAGTTCCTTGGGGGGCGGGAACACCGGGGAGCTGTTTTTT. Translated, it gives CASSSLGGGNTGELFF.